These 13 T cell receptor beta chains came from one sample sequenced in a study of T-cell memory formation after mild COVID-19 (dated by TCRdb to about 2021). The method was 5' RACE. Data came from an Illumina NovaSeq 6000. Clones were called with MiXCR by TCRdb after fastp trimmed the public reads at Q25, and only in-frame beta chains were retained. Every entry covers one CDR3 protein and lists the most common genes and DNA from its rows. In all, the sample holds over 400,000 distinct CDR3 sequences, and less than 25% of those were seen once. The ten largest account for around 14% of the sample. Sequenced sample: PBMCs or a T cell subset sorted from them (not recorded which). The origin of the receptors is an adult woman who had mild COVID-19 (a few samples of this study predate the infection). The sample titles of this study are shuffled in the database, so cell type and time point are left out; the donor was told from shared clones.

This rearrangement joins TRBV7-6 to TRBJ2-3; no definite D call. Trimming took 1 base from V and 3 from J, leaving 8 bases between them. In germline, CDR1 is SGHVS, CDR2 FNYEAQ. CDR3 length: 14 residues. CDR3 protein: CASSLGHETDTQYF. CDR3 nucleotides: TGTGCCAGCAGCTTAGGGCACGAAACAGATACGCAGTATTTT.

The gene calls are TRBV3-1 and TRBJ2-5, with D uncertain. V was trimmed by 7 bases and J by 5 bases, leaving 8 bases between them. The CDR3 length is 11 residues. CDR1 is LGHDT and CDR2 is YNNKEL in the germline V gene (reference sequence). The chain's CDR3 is CASKQGETQYF. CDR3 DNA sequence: TGTGCCAGCAAGCAAGGGGAGACCCAGTACTTC.

This CDR3 is CASARGTQYF. CDR3 DNA: TGTGCCAGCGCAAGAGGTACGCAGTATTTT. The chain employs TRBV12-3 or TRBV12-4 and TRBJ2-3; D remains ambiguous. V shed 8 bases and J shed 8 bases, with 8 bases lying between them. This CDR3 region has 10 residues.

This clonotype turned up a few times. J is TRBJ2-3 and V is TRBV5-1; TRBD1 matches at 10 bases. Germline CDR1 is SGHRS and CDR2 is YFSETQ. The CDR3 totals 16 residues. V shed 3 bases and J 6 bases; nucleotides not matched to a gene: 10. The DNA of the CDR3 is TGCGCCAGCAGCTCGCAGGGACAGGGGCGAGGCGATACGCAGTATTTT. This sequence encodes CASSSQGQGRGDTQYF.

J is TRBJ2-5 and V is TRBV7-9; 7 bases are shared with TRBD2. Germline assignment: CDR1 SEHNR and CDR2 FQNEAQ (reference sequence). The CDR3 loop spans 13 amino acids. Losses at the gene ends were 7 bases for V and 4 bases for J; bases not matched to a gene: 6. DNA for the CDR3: TGTGCCAGCAACGTAGGGAGGGGAGAGACCCAGTACTTC. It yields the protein CASNVGRGETQYF.

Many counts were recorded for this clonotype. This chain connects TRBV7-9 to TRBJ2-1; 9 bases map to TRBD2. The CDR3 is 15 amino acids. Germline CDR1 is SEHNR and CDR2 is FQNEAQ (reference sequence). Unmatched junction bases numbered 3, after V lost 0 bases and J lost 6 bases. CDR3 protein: CASSLASGRLNEQFF. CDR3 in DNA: TGTGCCAGCAGCTTAGCTAGCGGGAGACTCAATGAGCAGTTCTTC.

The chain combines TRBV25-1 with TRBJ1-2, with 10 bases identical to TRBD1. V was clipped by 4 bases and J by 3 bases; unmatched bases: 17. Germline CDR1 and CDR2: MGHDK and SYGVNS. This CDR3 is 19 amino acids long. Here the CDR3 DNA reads TGTGCCAGCAGTGCCGCGCATAAGGACAGGGGGACCCTAGACTATGGCTACACCTTC. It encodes CASSAAHKDRGTLDYGYTF.

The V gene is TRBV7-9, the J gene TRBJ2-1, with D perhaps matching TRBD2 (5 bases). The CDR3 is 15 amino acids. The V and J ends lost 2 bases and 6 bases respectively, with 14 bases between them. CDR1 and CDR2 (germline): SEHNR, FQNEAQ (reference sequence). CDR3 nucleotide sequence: TGTGCCAGCAGCTTACCCCGGGAACGGGGCAATGAGCAGTTCTTC. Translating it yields CASSLPRERGNEQFF.

The CDR3 here is CASSLAEGSYEQYF. The CDR3 DNA is TGTGCCAGCAGTTTAGCGGAGGGAAGCTACGAGCAGTACTTC. This chain connects TRBV12-3 or TRBV12-4 to TRBJ2-7; a possible D gene is TRBD2 (6 bases). This CDR3 is built from 14 residues. V lost 0 bases, J lost 3 bases, and 9 bases lay in between.

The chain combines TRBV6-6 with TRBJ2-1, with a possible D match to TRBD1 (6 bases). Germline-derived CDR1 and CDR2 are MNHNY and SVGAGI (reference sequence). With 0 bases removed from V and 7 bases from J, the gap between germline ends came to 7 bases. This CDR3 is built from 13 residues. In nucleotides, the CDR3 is TGTGCCAGCAGTTACTCTAGGGGGAATGAGCAGTTCTTC. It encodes CASSYSRGNEQFF.

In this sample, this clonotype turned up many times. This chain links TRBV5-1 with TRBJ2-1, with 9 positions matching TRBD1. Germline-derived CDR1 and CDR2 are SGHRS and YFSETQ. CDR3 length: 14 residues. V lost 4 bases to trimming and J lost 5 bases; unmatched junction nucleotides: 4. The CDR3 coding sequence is TGCGCCAGCAGCGGGGACAGGGCAAACAATGAGCAGTTCTTC. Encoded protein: CASSGDRANNEQFF.

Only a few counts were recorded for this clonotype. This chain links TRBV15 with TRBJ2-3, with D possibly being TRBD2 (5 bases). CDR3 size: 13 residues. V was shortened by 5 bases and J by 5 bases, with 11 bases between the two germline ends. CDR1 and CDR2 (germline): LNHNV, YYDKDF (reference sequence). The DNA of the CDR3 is TGTGCCACCAGCTGGGAGTGGGTAGATACGCAGTATTTT. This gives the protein CATSWEWVDTQYF.

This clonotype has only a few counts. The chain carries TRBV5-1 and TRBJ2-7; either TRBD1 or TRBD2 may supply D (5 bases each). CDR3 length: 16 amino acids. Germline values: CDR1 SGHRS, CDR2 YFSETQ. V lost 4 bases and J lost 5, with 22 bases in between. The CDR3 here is CASSHSGTANFDEQYF. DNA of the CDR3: TGCGCCAGCAGCCACTCCGGGACGGCTAATTTCGACGAGCAGTACTTC. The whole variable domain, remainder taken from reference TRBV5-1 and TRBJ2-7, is KAGVTQTPRYLIKTRGQQVTLSCSPISGHRSVSWYQQTPGQGLQFLFEYFSETQRNKGNFPGRFSGRQFSNSRSEMNVSTLELGDSALYLCASSHSGTANFDEQYFGPGTRLTVT.